Listed below are T cell receptor beta chains from one sample, sequenced in a study of cytomegalovirus exposure and HLA in healthy donors. Repertoires were generated with immunoSEQ multiplex PCR, while TCRdb's copy carries only in-frame clones and drops some. The sample holds approximately 120,000 clones. The sample taken for sequencing was PBMCs. These receptors were collected from a man aged 35 to 55 in good health and CMV-seronegative. CDR3s include the opening cysteine and the closing phenylalanine or tryptophan. The D gene is left open where the match is weak.

TRBJ1-3 TRBV7-8 TRBD1 TGTGCCAGCAGCTTAGATGACAGGGGGGCTGGAAACACCATATATTTT CASSLDDRGAGNTIYF
TRBJ2-7 TRBV6-5 TRBD1 TGTGCCAGCAGCCGACAGGGCGGCGACGAGCAGTACTTC CASSRQGGDEQYF
TRBJ2-3 TRBV9 NA TGTGCCAGCAGCGCGGAGCCGATGGGAGATCGGGATACGCAGTATTTT CASSAEPMGDRDTQYF
TRBJ1-5 TRBV7-6 NA TGTGCCAGCAGCTTAGCCCCTAATAGCAATCAGCCCCAGCATTTT CASSLAPNSNQPQHF
TRBJ2-1 TRBV29-1 TRBD2 TGCAGCGTCGATGGGACTAGCGGGACTTACAATGAGCAGTTCTTC CSVDGTSGTYNEQFF
TRBJ2-5 TRBV6-1 NA TGTGCCAGCACCCCCCAAAGGGGAGAGACCCAGTACTTC CASTPQRGETQYF
TRBJ2-2 TRBV7-9 NA TGTGCCAGCAGGCTAGGGGCGGGGGCCACCGGGGAGCTGTTTTTT CASRLGAGATGELFF
TRBJ2-3 TRBV2 NA TGTGCCAGCAGTTGGGGCGGGATTAGCACAGATACGCAGTATTTT CASSWGGISTDTQYF
TRBJ2-7 TRBV6-5 NA TGTGCCACCAGCGAGGGTCTGGACTTCTCCTACGAGCAGTACTTC CATSEGLDFSYEQYF
TRBJ1-6 TRBV28 NA TGTGCCAGCAGTCCCGCCGGCTCCTATAATTCACCCCTCCACTTT CASSPAGSYNSPLHF
TRBJ2-7 TRBV7-2 TRBD2 TGTGCCAGCAGCTTAGGACTAGCGGGAGACGAGCAGTACTTC CASSLGLAGDEQYF
TRBJ2-1 TRBV7-9 NA TGTGCCAGCAGCTCTAGGGGGGGCTACAATGAGCAGTTCTTC CASSSRGGYNEQFF
TRBJ1-1 TRBV7-9 NA TGTGCCACCCACTTTTGGGGCGTGAACACTGAAGCTTTCTTT CATHFWGVNTEAFF
TRBJ2-3 TRBV5-1 TRBD2 TGCGCCAGCAGCCCGACTAGCGGGAGCACAGATACGCAGTATTTT CASSPTSGSTDTQYF
TRBJ1-1 TRBV30 NA TGTGCCTGGAGTCCCCGGGGGTACACTGAAGCTTTCTTT CAWSPRGYTEAFF
TRBJ2-1 TRBV7-9 NA TGTGCCAGCTTAAGAGCCAATGAGCAGTTCTTC CASLRANEQFF
TRBJ1-1 TRBV29-1 NA TGCAGCGCCGACAGGAGGATGAACACTGAAGCTTTCTTT CSADRRMNTEAFF
TRBJ2-1 TRBV30 NA TGTGCCTGGAGTGATTTCCGGGGGGAGCAGTTCTTC CAWSDFRGEQFF
TRBJ2-3 TRBV2 NA TGTGCCAGCAGTGTTTACACAGATACGCAGTATTTT CASSVYTDTQYF
TRBJ2-1 TRBV29-1 TRBD1 TGCAGCGCGAACCAATGGGACAGGGGATTCAATGAGCAGTTCTTC CSANQWDRGFNEQFF
TRBJ2-3 TRBV19 TRBD2 TGTGCCAGTAGTATAGGTAGCGGGAGCACAGATACGCAGTATTTT CASSIGSGSTDTQYF
TRBJ1-2 TRBV27 NA TGTGCCAGCAGCAAAGGAGGGGAGGGCTATGGCTACACCTTC CASSKGGEGYGYTF
TRBJ1-2 TRBV11-2 NA TGTGCCAGCAGCTTAGATAGTCCAAACTATGGCTACACCTTC CASSLDSPNYGYTF
TRBJ2-7 TRBV7-6 TRBD2 TGTGCCAGCAGCTTAGTAGTTGCGGGAGCCTACGAGCAGTACTTC CASSLVVAGAYEQYF
TRBJ2-7 TRBV4-1 TRBD2 TGCGCCAGCAGCCTCCGGACTAGCGGGAGCCCAAACGAGCAGTACTTC CASSLRTSGSPNEQYF
TRBJ1-1 TRBV5-1 TRBD1 TGCGCCAGCAGCTTGGTAGGGGGCGCAGCTTTCTTT CASSLVGGAAFF
TRBJ2-7 TRBV5-1 TRBD2 TGCGCCAGCAGGGCTAGCGGGAGATCCTACGAGCAGTACTTC CASRASGRSYEQYF
TRBJ2-6 TRBV4-2 NA TGTGCCAGCAGCCATTTCGGGGAATTTACATCTGGGGCCAACGTCCTGACTTTC CASSHFGEFTSGANVLTF
TRBJ2-2 TRBV4-2 NA TGTGCCAGTAAAGGGGCGGTCGGGGAGCTGTTTTTT CASKGAVGELFF
TRBJ2-3 TRBV28 NA TGTGCCAGCAGTAATGACAGGACAAGCACAGATACGCAGTATTTT CASSNDRTSTDTQYF
TRBJ2-1 TRBV27 TRBD2 TGTGCCAGCAAAAATAGCGGGGGCGAGGCCTACAATGAGCAGTTCTTC CASKNSGGEAYNEQFF
TRBJ2-1 TRBV5-1 TRBD1 TGCGCCAGCAGCTTGTATGGGACAGCCGCCTCCTACAATGAGCAGTTCTTC CASSLYGTAASYNEQFF
TRBJ2-1 TRBV2 NA TGTGCCAGCAGCCCCGAGGCCCGCGGTGAGCAGTTCTTC CASSPEARGEQFF
TRBJ1-1 TRBV29-1 NA TGCAGCGTTCAGGGCCTCGTCACTGAAGCTTTCTTT CSVQGLVTEAFF
TRBJ2-2 TRBV11-3 TRBD1 TGTGCCATTGGGGGGACAGGGGGCACTGGGGAGCTGTTTTTT CAIGGTGGTGELFF
TRBJ2-3 TRBV11-2 NA TGTGCCAGCAGCTTAGCAGGCAGGTCAGCTAGCACAGATACGCAGTATTTT CASSLAGRSASTDTQYF
TRBJ1-4 TRBV28 NA TGTGCCAGCAGAGAGAGCGGGGAAAAACTGTTTTTT CASRESGEKLFF
TRBJ2-7 TRBV4-3 TRBD1 TGCGCCAGCAGCCAAGGCACAGGGGTGTACGAGCAGTACTTC CASSQGTGVYEQYF
TRBJ2-3 TRBV10-3 NA TGTGCCATCAGTGAGTCGTGGATGGGAGGAGGCACAGATACGCAGTATTTT CAISESWMGGGTDTQYF
TRBJ2-7 TRBV5-6 TRBD2 TGTGCCAGCACCTCCTTACTAGCGGGAGCGCTCTCGGGCGAGCAGTACTTC CASTSLLAGALSGEQYF
TRBJ2-1 TRBV11-3 NA TGTGCCGGCAGCTTATTAGGCCAGGGCCGCTACAATGAGCAGTTCTTC CAGSLLGQGRYNEQFF
TRBJ2-7 TRBV10-2 TRBD1 TGCGCCAGCAGACAGGGGGCCTCCTACGAGCAGTACTTC CASRQGASYEQYF
TRBJ2-2 TRBV4-3 TRBD2 TGCGCCAGCAGCCATAGCGGGGGCACCGGGGAGCTGTTTTTT CASSHSGGTGELFF
TRBJ2-5 TRBV25-1 NA TGTGCCAGCCAAAATGACGCCCGAGGGAAGTACTTC CASQNDARGKYF
TRBJ1-5 TRBV10-2 NA TGCGCCAGCAGTGGGGCCGAGGGGGGCAATCAGCCCCAGCATTTT CASSGAEGGNQPQHF
TRBJ1-5 TRBV6-1 NA TGTGCCACCACCAGAGACATGGATCAGCCCCAGCATTTT CATTRDMDQPQHF
TRBJ2-5 TRBV7-7 NA TGTGCTAGCAGCTTGGGAGGTGTTTCCCAAGAGACCCAGTACTTC CASSLGGVSQETQYF
TRBJ2-3 TRBV6-1 NA TGTGCCAGCAGTGAAGCGCACGGGTATAGCTTAGGCACAGATACGCAGTATTTT CASSEAHGYSLGTDTQYF
TRBJ2-7 TRBV5-6 NA TGTGCCAGCAGCTTGGCTTCCGCTAACCCCTACGAGCAGTACTTC CASSLASANPYEQYF
TRBJ2-3 TRBV5-4 NA TGTGCCAGCAGCAGGCCGGGCGGGGCCACAGATACGCAGTATTTT CASSRPGGATDTQYF
TRBJ2-1 TRBV28 NA TGTGCCAGCAGTTTTCGTGAGCAGTTCTTC CASSFREQFF
TRBJ1-2 TRBV6-1 NA TGTGCCAGCAGTGAAGATTTGGGAGAAAGCTATGGCTACACCTTC CASSEDLGESYGYTF
TRBJ2-7 TRBV6-1 TRBD2 TGTGCCAGCAGTGAAGGTGGGAGGGCCAGTGAGCAGTACTTC CASSEGGRASEQYF
TRBJ2-6 TRBV6-1 TRBD2 TGTGCCAGCAGTGCCCTAGCGGGAGCTGGGGCCAACGTCCTGACTTTC CASSALAGAGANVLTF
TRBJ1-1 TRBV10-3 NA TGTGCCATCAAGCCGGGACTCACCGACTTCACTGAAGCTTTCTTT CAIKPGLTDFTEAFF